Following are 22 T cell receptor beta chains from one sample sequenced in a study of T cell responses to AZD1222 COVID-19 vaccine. TCRdb keeps only in-frame clones here, not all; method: immunoSEQ multiplex PCR. The sample includes 150,000 to 200,000 clones, 90% to 95% seen only once; the top ten take 7.5% to 10%. The input for sequencing was peripheral blood, taken on day 0 of AZD1222 vaccination. Receptors were obtained from an adult in good health.

The CDR3 protein is CASSVDQGRDGYTF. CDR3 sequence (DNA): TGTGCCAGCAGCGTAGATCAGGGGCGGGATGGCTACACCTTC. V gene TRBV9 combines with J gene TRBJ1-2; the D gene is possibly TRBD1 (6 bases). The CDR3 runs 14 residues. Germline V gene sequence: CDR1 SGDLS, CDR2 YYNGEE. Trimming took 0 bases from V and 6 from J, leaving 12 bases between them.

This clone was picked up one time. This rearrangement joins TRBV30 to TRBJ1-5, with D perhaps TRBD1 (5 bases). The V and J ends lost 2 bases and 2 bases respectively, with 22 bases between them. This CDR3 contains 18 residues. Germline V gene sequence: CDR1 GTSNPN, CDR2 SVGIG (reference sequence). CDR3 residues: CAWSKGPTASPGNQPQHF. CDR3 DNA: TGTGCCTGGAGTAAGGGGCCGACAGCTTCCCCGGGCAATCAGCCCCAGCATTTT.

The rearrangement joins TRBV6-5 to TRBJ2-7; TRBD1 might be the D (6 bases). Germline V gives CDR1 MNHEY, CDR2 SVGAGI. This CDR3 is built from 13 residues. Trimming stripped 7 bases from V and 2 bases from J, with 12 bases between. CDR3 region: CASTSTGTYEQYF. CDR3 coding DNA: TGTGCCAGCACCTCGACAGGTACCTACGAGCAGTACTTC.

The chain couples TRBV4-2 to TRBJ1-5, with a weak D call TRBD1 (5 bases). V shed 1 base and J shed 4 bases, with 11 bases lying between them. CDR3 size: 15 residues. CDR1 is LGHNA and CDR2 is YNFKEQ in the germline V gene. In DNA, the CDR3 is TGTGCCAGCAGCCAAGGGGGAGGGGAGAATCAGCCCCAGCATTTT. Residues: CASSQGGGENQPQHF.

This rearrangement joins TRBV28 to TRBJ1-5; no firm D call. The CDR3 covers 14 residues. Per germline, CDR1 MDHEN and CDR2 SYDVKM. V lost 5 bases and J lost 3, with 11 bases in between. The CDR3, as DNA: TGTGCCAGCAGTCCGACGGGAGTCAATCAGCCCCAGCATTTT. This encodes CASSPTGVNQPQHF.

The chain uses TRBV6-5 and TRBJ1-2; D is unresolved. Trimming shortened V by 6 bases and J by 8 bases, and 22 bases separated the two germline ends. Per the germline V gene, CDR1 is MNHEY and CDR2 is SVGAGI. The CDR3 consists of 15 residues. The CDR3 region has the DNA TGTGCCAGCAGCCCATTCGCTAGATTCTCGAAAGGCTACACCTTC. Translated: CASSPFARFSKGYTF.

The rearrangement uses TRBV5-6 and TRBJ2-7, with D possibly matching TRBD2 (5 bases). CDR3 length: 13 amino acids. V dropped 4 bases and J dropped 4 bases, with 12 bases sitting between them. Germline loops: CDR1 SGHDT, CDR2 YYEEEE. CDR3 bases: TGTGCCAGCAGCCTCGGGATCATATACGAGCAGTACTTC. It codes for CASSLGIIYEQYF.

The chain carries TRBV14 and TRBJ2-5; 8 nucleotides agree with TRBD1. Trimming at V came to 1 base and at J to 4 bases, leaving 5 bases not matched to a gene. The CDR3 consists of 15 residues. Germline V CDR1 and CDR2: SGHDN, FVKESK. CDR3 in amino acids: CASSQAQGAGETQYF. The CDR3 bases are TGTGCCAGCAGCCAAGCCCAGGGGGCGGGAGAGACCCAGTACTTC.

The chain has TRBV24-1 and TRBJ2-3; a weak D match, TRBD2 (6 bases). The CDR3 runs to 13 residues. Trimming shortened V by 9 bases and J by 1 base, and 10 bases separated the two germline ends. CDR1 and CDR2 (germline): KGHDR, SFDVKD. This chain's CDR3 is CATRASGTDTQYF. CDR3 nucleotide sequence: TGTGCCACCCGGGCTAGCGGCACAGATACGCAGTATTTT.

The V and J genes are TRBV9 and TRBJ2-3; D possibly corresponds to TRBD1 (6 bases). Germline CDR1 SGDLS, CDR2 YYNGEE. The CDR3 runs to 15 residues. V was trimmed by 3 bases and J by 4 bases, leaving 15 bases between them. This chain's CDR3 is CASSEGTGSSDTQYF. The CDR3 DNA sequence: TGTGCCAGCAGCGAGGGAACAGGGTCCTCAGATACGCAGTATTTT.

V is TRBV6-5 and J is TRBJ1-4; D is unresolved. The CDR3 runs to 13 residues. From germline, CDR1 is MNHEY and CDR2 SVGAGI. The germline V and J ends were trimmed by 6 bases and 10 bases, with 15 bases remaining between them. CDR3 DNA sequence: TGTGCCAGCAGCCCATGGAGGGATGGAAAACTGTTTTTT. Translated: CASSPWRDGKLFF.

The rearrangement links TRBV30 to TRBJ1-5; possibly TRBD1 for D (5 bases). The CDR3 sequence is 15 residues long. V shed 3 bases and J shed 0 bases, with 12 bases lying between them. Germline-derived CDR1 and CDR2 are GTSNPN and SVGIG (reference sequence). CDR3 coding DNA: TGTGCCTGGAGCCGTGACAGTAATAGCAATCAGCCCCAGCATTTT. This sequence encodes CAWSRDSNSNQPQHF.

This rearrangement joins TRBV2 to TRBJ2-3; D may correspond to TRBD1 or TRBD2 (5 bases each). Trimming shortened V by 8 bases and J by 2 bases, and 11 bases separated the two germline ends. The length of the CDR3 is 13 residues. CDR1 and CDR2 from the germline V gene are SNHLY and FYNNEI. The CDR3 protein is CASLRDATDTQYF. The CDR3 bases are TGTGCCAGCCTCCGGGACGCCACAGATACGCAGTATTTT.

The chain is built from TRBV6-6 and TRBJ2-3, with 7 bases matching TRBD2. V gave up 6 bases and J gave up 1 base; unmatched junction bases: 4. The CDR3 length is 14 residues. Germline V lookup: CDR1 MNHNY, CDR2 SVGAGI (reference sequence). For the CDR3, the DNA is TGTGCCAGCAGCCGTACTAGCGGCACAGATACGCAGTATTTT. It translates to CASSRTSGTDTQYF.

The gene calls are TRBV7-9 and TRBJ1-1, with a possible D match to TRBD1 (6 bases). The CDR3 runs 16 residues. V dropped 5 bases and J dropped 3 bases, with 19 bases sitting between them. From germline, CDR1 is SEHNR and CDR2 FQNEAQ (reference sequence). The CDR3 region is CASSILQGLGDTEAFF. CDR3 nucleotides: TGTGCCAGCAGCATATTACAGGGTTTGGGGGACACTGAAGCTTTCTTT.

The chain has TRBV6-5 and TRBJ2-1; TRBD2 agrees at 10 bases. With 0 bases clipped from V and 12 bases from J, the junction kept 8 bases outside the gene matches. The CDR3 spans 15 residues. The germline V gene encodes CDR1 MNHEY and CDR2 SVGAGI. The CDR3: CASSYSLPSGRRQFF. In DNA, the CDR3 is TGTGCCAGCAGTTACTCGCTACCTAGCGGGAGACGGCAGTTCTTC.

The rearrangement uses TRBV4-2 and TRBJ2-1; D is undetermined. Germline assignment: CDR1 LGHNA and CDR2 YNFKEQ. V was cut by 2 bases and J by 5 bases, with 4 bases left in between. CDR3 size: 12 residues. CDR3 protein: CASSQLDNEQFF. CDR3 nucleotides: TGTGCCAGCAGCCAACTAGACAATGAGCAGTTCTTC.

The rearrangement links TRBV5-4 to TRBJ1-1, with a tentative D call TRBD1 (5 bases). Trimming removed 2 bases from V and 10 bases from J, with 21 bases in between. The germline CDR1 and CDR2 sequences are SGHNT and YYREEE (reference sequence). CDR3 length equals 15 residues. The chain's CDR3 is CASSFGAGEWSRAFF. CDR3 nucleotides: TGTGCCAGCAGCTTCGGCGCGGGGGAGTGGTCGCGAGCTTTCTTT.

The CDR3 reads CASSLSSRAGELFF. The CDR3 DNA sequence: TGTGCCAGCAGTTTATCGTCGAGGGCCGGGGAGCTGTTTTTT. J is TRBJ2-2 and V is TRBV27; D is possibly TRBD2 (5 bases). Looked up from germline, CDR1 is MNHEY and CDR2 is SMNVEV (reference sequence). The V end was cut by 0 bases, the J end by 6 bases, with 8 bases between. The CDR3 is made up of 14 amino acids.

The genes are TRBV27 and TRBJ1-4, with 9 bases aligning to TRBD1. Trimming at V came to 5 bases and at J to 12 bases, leaving 4 bases not matched to a gene. The CDR3 contains 12 residues. Germline V lookup: CDR1 MNHEY, CDR2 SMNVEV (reference sequence). In nucleotides, the CDR3 is TGTGCCAGCAGTGGGGACAGGGTGGAACTGTTTTTT. It translates to CASSGDRVELFF.

The chain links TRBV11-1 to TRBJ2-1, with 13 bases aligning to TRBD2. This CDR3 has 14 amino acids. CDR1 is SGHAT, CDR2 FQDESV, per germline (reference sequence). Germline trimming cut 8 bases from V and 5 bases from J; bases unmatched to any gene: 3. This chain's CDR3 is CASRLAGGNNEQFF. CDR3 sequence (DNA): TGTGCCAGCCGACTAGCGGGAGGTAACAATGAGCAGTTCTTC.

The chain couples TRBV29-1 to TRBJ2-7; D is uncertain. V was cut by 4 bases and J by 6 bases, with 10 bases left in between. The CDR3 is made up of 11 amino acids. The germline CDR1 and CDR2 sequences are SQVTM and ANQGSEA. CDR3 loop: CSVATSGEQYF. For the CDR3, the DNA is TGCAGCGTTGCAACCTCCGGCGAGCAGTACTTC.